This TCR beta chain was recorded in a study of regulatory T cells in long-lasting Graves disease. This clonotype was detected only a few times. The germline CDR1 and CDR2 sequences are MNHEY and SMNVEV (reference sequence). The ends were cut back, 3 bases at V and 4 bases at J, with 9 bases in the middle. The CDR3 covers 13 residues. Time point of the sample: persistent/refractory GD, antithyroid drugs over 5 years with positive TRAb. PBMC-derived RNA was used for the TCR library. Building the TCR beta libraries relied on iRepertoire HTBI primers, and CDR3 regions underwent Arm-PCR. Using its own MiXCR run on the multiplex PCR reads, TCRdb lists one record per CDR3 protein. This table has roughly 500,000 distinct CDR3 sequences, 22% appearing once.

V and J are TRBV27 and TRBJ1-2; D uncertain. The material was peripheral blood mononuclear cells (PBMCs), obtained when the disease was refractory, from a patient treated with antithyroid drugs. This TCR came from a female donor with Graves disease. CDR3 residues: CASSFADAYGYTF. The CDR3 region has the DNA TGTGCCAGCAGTTTTGCCGACGCCTATGGCTACACCTTC.